This T cell receptor (beta chain) was sequenced during a study of T cell repertoires in aging, cancer and after chemotherapy. General study points: Age-matched healthy donors had significantly more diverse, less clonal blood TCR repertoires than untreated cancer patients.

The template was genomic DNA from peripheral blood, not RNA. This clonotype is judged medium-sized. The target antigen is unknown. Between the trimmed V and J ends, which lost 5 bases and 2 bases, there was a span of 9 bases. The CDR3 consists of 13 residues. Germline CDR1 LNHDA, CDR2 SQIVND (reference sequence). A mixed TRB-A/B primer pool amplified rearranged TRB by multiplex touch-down PCR. Each CDR3 protein gets one entry after TCRdb re-called the multiplex PCR reads with MiXCR. The sample has 9,500 to 15,000 distinct CDR3 sequences, about 28% seen once. V usage is TRBV19 and J usage is TRBJ1-2; no firm D call. Input material: blood. This sequence was found in a human donor in good health. The donor label of this sample is uncertain. The CDR3 loop reads CASSQGNNYGYTF. The DNA of the CDR3 is TGTGCCAGTAGTCAAGGGAACAACTATGGCTACACCTTC.